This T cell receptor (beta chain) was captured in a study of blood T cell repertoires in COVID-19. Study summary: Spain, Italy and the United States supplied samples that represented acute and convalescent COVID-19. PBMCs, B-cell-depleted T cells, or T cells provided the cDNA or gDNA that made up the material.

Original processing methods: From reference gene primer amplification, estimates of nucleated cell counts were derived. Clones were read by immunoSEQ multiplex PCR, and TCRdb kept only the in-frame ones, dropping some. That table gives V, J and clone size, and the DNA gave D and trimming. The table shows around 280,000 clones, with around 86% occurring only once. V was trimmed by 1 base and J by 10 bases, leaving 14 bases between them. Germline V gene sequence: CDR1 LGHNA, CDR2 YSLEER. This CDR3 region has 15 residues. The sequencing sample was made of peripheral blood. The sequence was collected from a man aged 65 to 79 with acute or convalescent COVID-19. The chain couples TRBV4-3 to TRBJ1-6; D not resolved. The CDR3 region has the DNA TGCGCCAGCAGCCAAGCTTCGACCATCGGGTCACCCCTCCACTTT. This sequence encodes CASSQASTIGSPLHF.